This T cell receptor beta chain derives from a study of T-cell reconstitution after alpha-beta-depleted transplantation in children. Germline assignment: CDR1 DFQATT and CDR2 SNEGSKA (reference sequence). CDR3 size: 13 residues. Findings and limits, study-wide: T cells produced anew were the main source of T-cell counts and diversity one year after transplant.

Unique molecular identifiers featured in how the TCRbeta library was prepared. TCRdb recomputed calls from the PCR reads with MiXCR, one row per CDR3 protein. In the table there are some 450,000 distinct CDR3 sequences, around two fifths of which are singletons. On this clonotype itself: Its antigen is unknown. The germline gene is not matched at one end of the junction; a read error may be the cause.

The chain carries TRBV20-1 and TRBJ2-2; a weak D match, TRBD2 (6 bases). This TCR derives from a girl aged 2-15 years with aplastic anemia, due to receive a stem cell transplant. Sequenced here: PBMCs, sampled before TCRalphabeta/CD19-depleted stem cell transplant. Here the CDR3 reads CSANLGVPGGLFF. The CDR3 bases are TGCAGTGCTAACTTAGGAGTACCCGGGGGGCTGTTTTTT.